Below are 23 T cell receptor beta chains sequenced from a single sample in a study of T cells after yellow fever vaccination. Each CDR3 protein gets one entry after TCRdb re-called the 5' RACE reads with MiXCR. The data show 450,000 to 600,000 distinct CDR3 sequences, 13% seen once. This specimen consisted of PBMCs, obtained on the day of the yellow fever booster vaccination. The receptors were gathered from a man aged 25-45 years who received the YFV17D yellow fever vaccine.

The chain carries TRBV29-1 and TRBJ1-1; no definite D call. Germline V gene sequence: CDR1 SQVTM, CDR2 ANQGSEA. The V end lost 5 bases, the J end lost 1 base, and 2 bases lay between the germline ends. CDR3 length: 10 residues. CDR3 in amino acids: CSVKNTEAFF. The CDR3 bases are TGCAGCGTTAAGAACACTGAAGCTTTCTTT.

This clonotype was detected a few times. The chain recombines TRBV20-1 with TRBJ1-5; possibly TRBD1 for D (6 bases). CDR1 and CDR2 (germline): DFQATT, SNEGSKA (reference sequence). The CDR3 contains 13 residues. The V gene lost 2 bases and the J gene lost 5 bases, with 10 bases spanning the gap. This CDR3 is CSARLGADQPQHF. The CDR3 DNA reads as TGCAGTGCTAGATTGGGGGCGGATCAGCCCCAGCATTTT.

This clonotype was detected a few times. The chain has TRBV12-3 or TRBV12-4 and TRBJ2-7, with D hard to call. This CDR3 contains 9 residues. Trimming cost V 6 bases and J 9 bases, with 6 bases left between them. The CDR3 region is CASRDRQYF. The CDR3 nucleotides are TGTGCCAGCAGAGACCGGCAGTACTTC.

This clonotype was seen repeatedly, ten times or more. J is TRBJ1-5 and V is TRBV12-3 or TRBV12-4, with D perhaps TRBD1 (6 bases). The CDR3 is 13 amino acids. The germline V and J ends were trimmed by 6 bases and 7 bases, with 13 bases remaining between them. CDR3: CASSRGQPQPQHF. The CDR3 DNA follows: TGTGCCAGCAGCAGAGGACAGCCCCAGCCCCAGCATTTT.

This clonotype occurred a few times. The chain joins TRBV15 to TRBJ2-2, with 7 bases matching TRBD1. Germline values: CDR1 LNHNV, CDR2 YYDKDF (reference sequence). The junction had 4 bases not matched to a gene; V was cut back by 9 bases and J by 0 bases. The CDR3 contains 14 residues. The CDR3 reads CATSDRTNTGELFF. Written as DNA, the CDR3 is TGTGCCACTTCGGACAGGACGAACACCGGGGAGCTGTTTTTT. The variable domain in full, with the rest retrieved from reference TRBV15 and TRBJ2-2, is DAMVIQNPRYQVTQFGKPVTLSCSQTLNHNVMYWYQQKSSQAPKLLFHYYDKDFNNEADTPDNFQSRRPNTSFCFLDIRSPGLGDTAMYLCATSDRTNTGELFFGEGSRLTVL.

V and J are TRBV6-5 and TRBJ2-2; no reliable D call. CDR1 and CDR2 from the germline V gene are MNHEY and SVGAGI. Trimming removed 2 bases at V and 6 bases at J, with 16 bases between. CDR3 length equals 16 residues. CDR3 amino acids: CASSYTIRVGSGELFF. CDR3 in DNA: TGTGCCAGCAGTTACACGATACGAGTGGGGTCCGGGGAGCTGTTTTTT.

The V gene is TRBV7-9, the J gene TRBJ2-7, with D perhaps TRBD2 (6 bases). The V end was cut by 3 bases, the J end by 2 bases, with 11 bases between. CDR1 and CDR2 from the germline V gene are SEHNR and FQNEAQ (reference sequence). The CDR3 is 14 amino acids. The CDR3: CASSLEGSPYEQYF. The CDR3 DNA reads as TGTGCCAGCAGCTTGGAGGGTAGCCCCTACGAGCAGTACTTC.

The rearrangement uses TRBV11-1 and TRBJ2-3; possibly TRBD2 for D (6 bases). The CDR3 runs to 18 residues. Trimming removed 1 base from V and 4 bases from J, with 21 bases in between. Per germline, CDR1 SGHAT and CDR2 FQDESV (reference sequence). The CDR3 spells CASSLGISGESRPDTQYF. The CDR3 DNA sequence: TGTGCCAGCAGCTTAGGAATTAGCGGAGAGTCCCGCCCAGATACGCAGTATTTT.

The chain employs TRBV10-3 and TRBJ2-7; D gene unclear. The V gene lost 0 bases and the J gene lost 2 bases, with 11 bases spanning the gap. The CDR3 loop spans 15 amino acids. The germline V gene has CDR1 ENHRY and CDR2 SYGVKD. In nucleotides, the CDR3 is TGTGCCATCAGTGAGTCTGGTCACAACCCCTACGAGCAGTACTTC. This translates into CAISESGHNPYEQYF.

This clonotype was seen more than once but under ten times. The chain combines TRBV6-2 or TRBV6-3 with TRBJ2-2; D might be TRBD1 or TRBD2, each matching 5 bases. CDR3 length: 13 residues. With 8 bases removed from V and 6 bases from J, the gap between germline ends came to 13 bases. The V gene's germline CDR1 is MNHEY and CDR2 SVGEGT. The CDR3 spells CASGTDRSGELFF. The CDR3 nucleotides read TGTGCCAGCGGGACCGATAGGTCCGGGGAGCTGTTTTTT.

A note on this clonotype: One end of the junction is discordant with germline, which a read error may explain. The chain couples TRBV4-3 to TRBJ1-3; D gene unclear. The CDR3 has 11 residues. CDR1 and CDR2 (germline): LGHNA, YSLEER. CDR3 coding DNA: TGCGCCAACAGCCTGGGAAACACCATATATTTT. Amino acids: CANSLGNTIYF.

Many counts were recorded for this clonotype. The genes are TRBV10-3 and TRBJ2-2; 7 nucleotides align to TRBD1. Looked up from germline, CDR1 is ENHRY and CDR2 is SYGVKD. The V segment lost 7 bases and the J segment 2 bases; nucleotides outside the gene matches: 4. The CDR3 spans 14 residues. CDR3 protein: CAIKRDRNTGELFF. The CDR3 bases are TGTGCCATCAAGAGGGACAGAAACACCGGGGAGCTGTTTTTT.

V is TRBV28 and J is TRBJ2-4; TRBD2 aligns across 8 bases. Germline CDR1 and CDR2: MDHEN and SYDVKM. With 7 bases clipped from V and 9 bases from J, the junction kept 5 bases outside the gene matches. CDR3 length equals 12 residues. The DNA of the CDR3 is TGTGCCAGCAACGGGGGGGGGTCCATTCAGTACTTC. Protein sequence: CASNGGGSIQYF.

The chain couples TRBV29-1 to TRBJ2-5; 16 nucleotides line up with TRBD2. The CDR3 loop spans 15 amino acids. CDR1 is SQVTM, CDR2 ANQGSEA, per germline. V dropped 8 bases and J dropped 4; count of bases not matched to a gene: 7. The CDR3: CSPGLAGGPRETQYF. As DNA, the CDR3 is TGCAGCCCGGGACTAGCGGGAGGGCCCCGAGAGACCCAGTACTTC.

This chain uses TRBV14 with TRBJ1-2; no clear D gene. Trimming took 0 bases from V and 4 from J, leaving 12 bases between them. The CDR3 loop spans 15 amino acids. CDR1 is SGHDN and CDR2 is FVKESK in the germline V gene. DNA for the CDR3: TGTGCCAGCAGCCAAGACCCGGGGTCGCTCTATGGCTACACCTTC. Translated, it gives CASSQDPGSLYGYTF.

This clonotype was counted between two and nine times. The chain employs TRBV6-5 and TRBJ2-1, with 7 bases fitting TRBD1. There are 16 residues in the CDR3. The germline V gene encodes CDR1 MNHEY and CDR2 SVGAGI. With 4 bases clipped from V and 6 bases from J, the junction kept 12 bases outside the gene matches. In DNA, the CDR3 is TGTGCCAGCAGTTCCGAGGGGGCGGTTAGCAGCAATGAGCAGTTCTTC. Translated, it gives CASSSEGAVSSNEQFF.

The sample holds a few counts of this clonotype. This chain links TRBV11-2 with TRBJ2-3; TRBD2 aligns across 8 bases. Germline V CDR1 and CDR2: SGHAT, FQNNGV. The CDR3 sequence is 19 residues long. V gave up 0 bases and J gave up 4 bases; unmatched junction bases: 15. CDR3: CASSLEGSVAGPPADTQYF. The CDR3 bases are TGTGCCAGCAGCTTAGAGGGCTCGGTAGCGGGACCGCCCGCAGATACGCAGTATTTT.

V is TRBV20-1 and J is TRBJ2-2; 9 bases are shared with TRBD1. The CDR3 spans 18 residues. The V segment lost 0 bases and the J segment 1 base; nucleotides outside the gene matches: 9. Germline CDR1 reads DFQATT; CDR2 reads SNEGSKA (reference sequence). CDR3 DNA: TGCAGTGCTAGAGATCCCTGGGGGGGACAGGGGAACACCGGGGAGCTGTTTTTT. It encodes CSARDPWGGQGNTGELFF.

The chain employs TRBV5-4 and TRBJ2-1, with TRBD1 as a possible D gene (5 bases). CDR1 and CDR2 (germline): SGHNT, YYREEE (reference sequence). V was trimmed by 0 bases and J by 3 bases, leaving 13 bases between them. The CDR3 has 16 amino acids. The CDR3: CASSLALQGFYNEQFF. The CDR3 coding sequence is TGTGCCAGCAGCTTGGCCCTGCAGGGCTTCTACAATGAGCAGTTCTTC.

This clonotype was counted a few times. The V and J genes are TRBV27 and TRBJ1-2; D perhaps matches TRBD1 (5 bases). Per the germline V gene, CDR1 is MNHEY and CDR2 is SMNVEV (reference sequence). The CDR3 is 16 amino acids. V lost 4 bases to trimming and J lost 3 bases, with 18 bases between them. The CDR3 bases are TGTGCCAGCAGTTCCCTCCCCAGAACAGGAGACTATGGCTACACCTTC. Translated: CASSSLPRTGDYGYTF.

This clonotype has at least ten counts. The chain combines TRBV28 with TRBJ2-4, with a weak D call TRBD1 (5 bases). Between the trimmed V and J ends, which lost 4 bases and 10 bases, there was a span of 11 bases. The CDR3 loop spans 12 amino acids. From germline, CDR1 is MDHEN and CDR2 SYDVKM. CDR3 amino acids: CASSSTQGIQYF. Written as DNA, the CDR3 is TGTGCCAGCAGTTCGACTCAGGGAATTCAGTACTTC.

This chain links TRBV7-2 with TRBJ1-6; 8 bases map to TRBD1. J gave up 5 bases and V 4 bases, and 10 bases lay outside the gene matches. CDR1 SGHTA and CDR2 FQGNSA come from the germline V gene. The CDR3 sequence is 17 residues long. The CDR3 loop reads CASSSTGQGLDNSPLHF. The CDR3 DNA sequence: TGTGCCAGCAGCTCCACCGGACAGGGCCTGGATAATTCACCCCTCCACTTT. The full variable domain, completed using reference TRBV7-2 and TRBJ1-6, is GAGVSQSPSNKVTEKGKDVELRCDPISGHTALYWYRQSLGQGLEFLIYFQGNSAPDKSGLPSDRFSAERTGGSVSTLTIQRTQQEDSAVYLCASSSTGQGLDNSPLHFGNGTRLTVT.

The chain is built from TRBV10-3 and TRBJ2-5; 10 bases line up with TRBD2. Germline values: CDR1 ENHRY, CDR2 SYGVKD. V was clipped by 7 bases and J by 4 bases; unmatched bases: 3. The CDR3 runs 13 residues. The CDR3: CAIKASGGETQYF. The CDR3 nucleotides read TGTGCCATCAAGGCTAGCGGGGGAGAGACCCAGTACTTC.